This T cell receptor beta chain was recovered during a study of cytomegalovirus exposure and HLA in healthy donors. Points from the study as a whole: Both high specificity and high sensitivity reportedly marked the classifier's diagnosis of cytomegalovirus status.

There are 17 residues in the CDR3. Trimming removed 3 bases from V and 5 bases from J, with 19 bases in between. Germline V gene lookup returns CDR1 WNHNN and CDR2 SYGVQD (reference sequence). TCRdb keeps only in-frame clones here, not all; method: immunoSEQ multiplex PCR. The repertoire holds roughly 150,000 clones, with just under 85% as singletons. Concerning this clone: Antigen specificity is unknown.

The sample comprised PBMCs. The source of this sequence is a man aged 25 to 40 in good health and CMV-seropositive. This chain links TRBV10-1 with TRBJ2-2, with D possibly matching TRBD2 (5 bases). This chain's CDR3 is CASSDYRLRPITGELFF. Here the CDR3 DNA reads TGCGCCAGCAGTGATTACAGACTAAGACCTATAACCGGGGAGCTGTTTTTT.